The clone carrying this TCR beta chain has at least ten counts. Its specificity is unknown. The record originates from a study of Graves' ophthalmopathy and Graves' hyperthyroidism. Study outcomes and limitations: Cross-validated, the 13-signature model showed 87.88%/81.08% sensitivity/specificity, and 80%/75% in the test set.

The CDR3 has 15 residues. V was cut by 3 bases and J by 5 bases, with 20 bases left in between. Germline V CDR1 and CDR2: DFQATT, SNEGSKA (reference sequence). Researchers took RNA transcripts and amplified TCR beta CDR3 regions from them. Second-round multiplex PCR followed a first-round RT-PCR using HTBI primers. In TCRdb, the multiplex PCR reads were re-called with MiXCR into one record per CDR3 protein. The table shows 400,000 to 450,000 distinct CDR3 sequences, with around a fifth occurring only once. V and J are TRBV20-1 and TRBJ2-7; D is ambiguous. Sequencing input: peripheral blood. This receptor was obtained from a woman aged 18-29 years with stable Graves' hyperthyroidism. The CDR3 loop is CSASLTGPGRDEQYF. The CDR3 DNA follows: TGCAGTGCTAGCTTAACCGGGCCAGGAAGGGACGAGCAGTACTTC.